These 12 T cell receptor beta chains were all obtained from the same sample, sequenced in a study of cytomegalovirus exposure and HLA in healthy donors (dated by TCRdb to 2016 to 2017). The library relied on the immunoSEQ multiplex PCR assay. A mixture of 60 forward primers for TCR Vbeta segments and 13 reverse primers for TCR Jbeta segments was used in the multiplex PCR. TCRdb retrieved this table from immuneACCESS and kept in-frame rearrangements only. Not all clones are present; in checked studies, unresolved V genes account for under half, and no reason is known for the remainder. The sample table records about 240,000 clones; approximately 81% of these occur just once. The ten top clones hold 7% to 9% of the sample. The sample comprised PBMCs. These TCRs come from a woman aged 55 to 70 in good health and CMV-seropositive.

The rearrangement links TRBV5-1 to TRBJ1-2; D may be TRBD1 (6 bases). This CDR3 comprises 15 residues. V was pared by 1 base and J by 5 bases, with 15 bases between. From germline, CDR1 is SGHRS and CDR2 YFSETQ. The CDR3 nucleotides read TGCGCCAGCAGCTTGACCCTGGACAGCTCATATGGCTACACCTTC. Its protein product is CASSLTLDSSYGYTF. The full variable domain, its missing parts supplied by reference TRBV5-1 and TRBJ1-2, is KAGVTQTPRYLIKTRGQQVTLSCSPISGHRSVSWYQQTPGQGLQFLFEYFSETQRNKGNFPGRFSGRQFSNSRSEMNVSTLELGDSALYLCASSLTLDSSYGYTFGSGTRLTVV.

This chain connects TRBV27 to TRBJ1-2; 7 bases agree with TRBD1. Germline V gives CDR1 MNHEY, CDR2 SMNVEV (reference sequence). After removal of 0 bases from V and 5 bases from J, the junction contained 6 bases not matched to a gene. The CDR3 sequence is 15 residues long. CDR3 amino acids: CASSLSLTGRYGYTF. CDR3 DNA sequence: TGTGCCAGCAGTTTATCCCTGACAGGGCGTTATGGCTACACCTTC.

The V gene is TRBV5-1, the J gene TRBJ2-5, with TRBD2 matching over 12 bases. Trimming at V came to 1 base and at J to 5 bases, leaving 6 bases not matched to a gene. The CDR3 length is 16 residues. Germline V gives CDR1 SGHRS, CDR2 YFSETQ. The CDR3 sequence is CASSLNSLAGGETQYF. The CDR3 bases are TGCGCCAGCAGCTTGAATAGTCTAGCGGGAGGGGAGACCCAGTACTTC.

The rearrangement uses TRBV25-1 and TRBJ1-2, with 7 positions matching TRBD1. Per germline, CDR1 MGHDK and CDR2 SYGVNS. Unmatched junction bases numbered 3, after V lost 5 bases and J lost 0 bases. This CDR3 is built from 14 residues. CDR3 sequence reads: CASSRQGPNYGYTF. The CDR3 nucleotides are TGTGCCAGCAGTCGACAGGGCCCTAACTATGGCTACACCTTC.

This clone has a handful of counts. The chain uses TRBV5-1 and TRBJ2-1, with 7 bases aligning to TRBD1. V was clipped by 5 bases and J by 8 bases; unmatched bases: 4. CDR3 size: 12 residues. Per germline, CDR1 SGHRS and CDR2 YFSETQ. The CDR3, as DNA: TGCGCCAGCAGTCCACAGGGGTATGAGCAGTTCTTC. Translated: CASSPQGYEQFF.

This chain joins TRBV7-9 and TRBJ2-7, with TRBD1 matching 7 bases. The J segment lost 4 bases and the V segment lost 4 bases, leaving 10 bases of the junction unmatched. The CDR3 contains 15 residues. In germline, CDR1 is SEHNR, CDR2 FQNEAQ (reference sequence). As DNA, the CDR3 is TGTGCCAGCAGCTCGGACGACAGGGCTGGTTACGAGCAGTACTTC. This translates into CASSSDDRAGYEQYF.

V and J are TRBV6-1 and TRBJ1-1; no reliable D call. Germline CDR1 is MNHNS and CDR2 is SASEGT. The CDR3 spans 13 residues. Between the trimmed V and J ends, which lost 5 bases and 2 bases, there was a span of 9 bases. The CDR3 nucleotides are TGTGCCAGCAGTCGTTTGGCCAACACTGAAGCTTTCTTT. Its translation: CASSRLANTEAFF.

This clone was seen a single time. The V gene is TRBV12-5, the J gene TRBJ2-5; TRBD1 matches at 9 bases. The V gene end was trimmed by 2 bases and the J gene end by 4 bases; junction bases not matched to a gene: 14. From germline, CDR1 is LGHNT and CDR2 FRNRAP. CDR3 length: 18 amino acids. The CDR3 sequence is CASGLLSPGQGIGETQYF. The DNA for the CDR3 is TGTGCTAGTGGTTTGCTAAGCCCGGGACAGGGAATCGGAGAGACCCAGTACTTC.

About this clone itself: The CDR3 does not close with the conserved phenylalanine or tryptophan, likely indicating a read error. The chain couples TRBV5-1 to TRBJ2-2; 8 bases are shared with TRBD1. The germline V gene encodes CDR1 SGHRS and CDR2 YFSETQ. The V gene end was trimmed by 3 bases and the J gene end by 4 bases; junction bases not matched to a gene: 8. The CDR3 runs to 16 residues. The DNA of the CDR3 is TGCGCCAGCAGCTCGGGTCAGGGGGCCGGCACCGGGGAGCTGTTTTCT. Its translation: CASSSGQGAGTGELFS.

This chain joins TRBV10-1 and TRBJ2-7; the D is unclear. This CDR3 has 15 residues. Trimming cost V 2 bases and J 3 bases, with 14 bases left between them. The V gene's germline CDR1 is WNHNN and CDR2 SYGVQD (reference sequence). The CDR3 region is CASSEGQTSYYEQYF. The CDR3 DNA sequence: TGCGCCAGCAGTGAGGGCCAAACCTCTTACTACGAGCAGTACTTC.

The chain is built from TRBV4-1 and TRBJ2-7; a weak D match, TRBD2 (7 bases). This CDR3 comprises 15 residues. Germline CDR1 is MGHRA and CDR2 is YSYEKL. Trimming took off 3 bases at V and 4 bases at J, with 16 bases between the two ends. The CDR3 DNA reads as TGCGCCAGCAGCCACGGCTTAGAGGGGGGGTACGAGCAGTACTTC. Translating gives CASSHGLEGGYEQYF.

The chain is built from TRBV5-1 and TRBJ2-1; 8 bases line up with TRBD1. The CDR3 has 15 amino acids. CDR1 is SGHRS and CDR2 is YFSETQ in the germline V gene. V lost 4 bases to trimming and J lost 1 base; unmatched junction nucleotides: 4. CDR3 residues: CASSQGQVSYNEQFF. DNA of the CDR3: TGCGCCAGCAGCCAGGGACAGGTGTCCTACAATGAGCAGTTCTTC.